A selection of T cell receptor beta chains follows, all from one sample in a study of shared clonotypes between healthy human individuals. Profiling relied on immunoSEQ multiplex PCR, and the TCRdb table lists in-frame clones only, not all of them. The data contain a few million clones, 85% to 95% of them singletons. Sequencing input: naive CD4+ T cells from PBMCs. These receptors were obtained from a man younger than 35 in good health. Some clones in this sample may be carry-over from other donors' samples. CDR3s include the opening cysteine and the closing phenylalanine or tryptophan. The order of the fields is CDR3 length, D gene, J gene, V gene, clone size, CDR3 DNA, CDR3 protein. A D gene is named only where the DNA matches it firmly. The listing skips clone size in some rows; elsewhere it reads once, few, many or a size class.

18 | . | TRBJ2-1 | TRBV5-8 | . | TGTGCCAGCAGCGGAGGAAGGGTTTTCGGGACCGGACTCAATGAGCAGTTCTTC | CASSGGRVFGTGLNEQFF
17 | . | TRBJ2-5 | TRBV25-1 | . | TGTGCCAGCAGATACGACGTCATTGCTAGGCTGCAAGAGACCCAGTACTTC | CASRYDVIARLQETQYF
16 | . | TRBJ1-1 | TRBV5-1 | . | TGCGCCAGCAGTTTGACAACCTCCCCGGTCGGCACTGAAGCTTTCTTT | CASSLTTSPVGTEAFF
16 | TRBD2 | TRBJ2-7 | TRBV15 | . | TGTGCCACCAGCAGAGATCGCTCTAGCGGGAACCACGAGCAGTACTTC | CATSRDRSSGNHEQYF
12 | . | TRBJ2-5 | TRBV29-1 | once | TGCAGCGTTGAAGGTCTAGGAGAGACCCAGTACTTC | CSVEGLGETQYF
13 | TRBD1 | TRBJ2-7 | TRBV19 | . | TGTGCCAGTAACAGGGGTGTCTCCTACGAGCAGTACTTC | CASNRGVSYEQYF
14 | . | TRBJ2-7 | TRBV5-1 | . | TGCGCCAGCAGCTCCTGGACAGACCAAGGCGAGCAGTACTTC | CASSSWTDQGEQYF
14 | . | TRBJ2-2 | TRBV5-4 | once | TGTGCCAGCAGCTCAGATTTGAACACCGGGGAGCTGTTTTTT | CASSSDLNTGELFF
12 | . | TRBJ2-7 | TRBV29-1 | . | TGCAGCGTTTTAAGGGGTCAGGGAGAGCAGTACTTC | CSVLRGQGEQYF
15 | TRBD2 | TRBJ2-7 | TRBV5-1 | . | TGCGCCAGCAGCCCGGGGGGGACCAGCTCCTACGAGCAGTACTTC | CASSPGGTSSYEQYF
15 | . | TRBJ2-5 | TRBV6-6 | once | TGTGCCAGCAGTTACTCGTCCCAGGAGAGAGAGACCCAGTACTTC | CASSYSSQERETQYF
15 | TRBD1 | TRBJ1-3 | TRBV27 | . | TGTGCCAGCAGTGAGGGACAGGGAAATGGAAACACCATATATTTT | CASSEGQGNGNTIYF
18 | TRBD1 | TRBJ2-7 | TRBV2 | . | TGTGCCAGCAGTGAAGCCCCGTTTCTCGGGACAGGGCGCGTCGAGCAGTACTTC | CASSEAPFLGTGRVEQYF
13 | TRBD2 | TRBJ2-7 | TRBV7-8 | . | TGTGCCAGCAGCTCCGGACGGGGGGACGAGCAGTACTTC | CASSSGRGDEQYF
15 | TRBD2 | TRBJ2-2 | TRBV7-9 | . | TGTGCCAGAGCTACTAGCGGGGCGAACACCGGGGAGCTGTTTTTT | CARATSGANTGELFF
15 | TRBD2 | TRBJ2-7 | TRBV18 | . | TGTGCCAGCTCACCCGTAGCGGGATCAACCTACGAGCAGTACTTC | CASSPVAGSTYEQYF
13 | TRBD2 | TRBJ2-7 | TRBV29-1 | . | TGCAGCATCCTAGCGGGAAAATCATACGAGCAGTACTTC | CSILAGKSYEQYF
12 | . | TRBJ2-3 | TRBV5-1 | . | TGCGCCAGCAGCTTGGACGGGGATACGCAGTATTTT | CASSLDGDTQYF
13 | . | TRBJ1-2 | TRBV6-5 | . | TGTGCCAGCAGTGTGACAGCTAACTATGGCTACACCTTC | CASSVTANYGYTF
15 | TRBD2 | TRBJ2-1 | TRBV5-1 | . | TGCGCCAGCAGCTGGGGACTAGCGGAGCACAATGAGCAGTTCTTC | CASSWGLAEHNEQFF
12 | . | TRBJ2-7 | TRBV6-5 | . | TGTGCCGGCGGGCGGGATAGTTACGAGCAGTACTTC | CAGGRDSYEQYF
16 | . | TRBJ2-1 | TRBV29-1 | few | TGCAGCGTTGGGGGTATCGTAGAGCCTTTCGGAAGCGAGCAGTTCTTC | CSVGGIVEPFGSEQFF
15 | . | TRBJ2-1 | TRBV7-7 | . | TGTGCCAGCAGCTCAACTGGAAGCTCCTACAATGAGCAGTTCTTC | CASSSTGSSYNEQFF
17 | TRBD1 | TRBJ2-6 | TRBV2 | . | TGTGCCAGCACGATGGGACAGGGACTCTCTGGGGCCAACGTCCTGACTTTC | CASTMGQGLSGANVLTF
14 | . | TRBJ2-3 | TRBV9 | . | TGTGCCAGCAGCGGGGGGACTAGCACAGATACGCAGTATTTT | CASSGGTSTDTQYF
15 | . | TRBJ2-7 | TRBV7-3 | . | TGTGCCAGCAGCTTAACACCCGGGAGCTCCTACGAGCAGTACTTC | CASSLTPGSSYEQYF
17 | TRBD1 | TRBJ2-1 | TRBV5-1 | . | TGCGCCAGCAGCTTGGGGTTTGTCGGACAGGGGAGGAATGAGCAGTTCTTC | CASSLGFVGQGRNEQFF
15 | TRBD2 | TRBJ2-1 | TRBV27 | . | TGTGCCAGCATGGGGCTAGCGGGAGGGCTGAAAGAGCAGTTCTTC | CASMGLAGGLKEQFF
13 | . | TRBJ1-5 | TRBV19 | . | TGTGCCAGTAACGCTCCCCTCAATCAGCCCCAGCATTTT | CASNAPLNQPQHF
16 | . | TRBJ2-7 | TRBV7-9 | once | TGTGCCAGCAGCTTAAGATCCGAGACAGTTTCCTACGAGCAGTACTTC | CASSLRSETVSYEQYF
15 | . | TRBJ2-7 | TRBV25-1 | . | TGTGCCAGCAGTGAATTCAGACAGGTTTCGTCCGAGCAGTACTTC | CASSEFRQVSSEQYF
13 | . | TRBJ2-5 | TRBV5-1 | . | TGCGCCAGCAGCTATCATAATCAAGAGACCCAGTACTTC | CASSYHNQETQYF
14 | . | TRBJ2-4 | TRBV2 | . | TGTGCCAGCAACCCCGCGCTAGCCAAAAACATTCAGTACTTC | CASNPALAKNIQYF
14 | . | TRBJ2-1 | TRBV19 | . | TGTGCCAGTAGTCGGGGGGCAGGGGGAAATGAGCAGTTCTTC | CASSRGAGGNEQFF
14 | . | TRBJ1-5 | TRBV5-1 | . | TGCGCCAGCAAATTGTCAGGAATCAATCAGCCCCAGCATTTT | CASKLSGINQPQHF
15 | . | TRBJ2-5 | TRBV5-1 | once | TGCGCCAGCAGCCCAACTTATGGGACCGAAGAGACCCAGTACTTC | CASSPTYGTEETQYF
15 | . | TRBJ2-6 | TRBV5-1 | . | TGCGCCAGCACCCTCCAGGGGTACGGGGCCAACGTCCTGACTTTC | CASTLQGYGANVLTF
14 | . | TRBJ2-5 | TRBV5-8 | once | TGTGCCAGCGGTATCAGGGCTTTCAAAGAGACCCAGTACTTC | CASGIRAFKETQYF
14 | TRBD1 | TRBJ2-2 | TRBV6-5 | . | TGTGCCAGCAGCCCGGACAGGTACACCGGGGAGCTGTTTTTT | CASSPDRYTGELFF
18 | TRBD1 | TRBJ1-1 | TRBV11-2 | . | TGTGCCAGCAGCTCCAGACTTGGAGGGGGCGGAGGGGGCACTGAAGCTTTCTTT | CASSSRLGGGGGGTEAFF
14 | . | TRBJ1-1 | TRBV7-3 | . | TGTGCCAGCAGCTTAGGGGTAGAAAAAACTGAAGCTTTCTTT | CASSLGVEKTEAFF
14 | TRBD1 | TRBJ1-5 | TRBV29-1 | . | TGCAGCGCTGGACAGGGTTCGGTAGACCAGCCCCAGCATTTT | CSAGQGSVDQPQHF
13 | . | TRBJ1-1 | TRBV4-2 | . | TGTGCCAGCACCCCCGGGACCTACACTGAAGCTTTCTTT | CASTPGTYTEAFF
15 | TRBD1 | TRBJ1-5 | TRBV18 | . | TGTGTCAGCTCACCGTCCGACAGGGACGATCAGCCCCAGCATTTT | CVSSPSDRDDQPQHF
14 | . | TRBJ2-3 | TRBV7-3 | . | TGTGCCAGCAGCTTAAGCGGATACACAGATACGCAGTATTTT | CASSLSGYTDTQYF
20 | . | TRBJ1-4 | TRBV27 | once | TGTGCCAGCAGTTTATCGTACAGGACGGGGCTTAGTGCAACTAATGAAAAACTGTTTTTT | CASSLSYRTGLSATNEKLFF
15 | TRBD2 | TRBJ2-1 | TRBV7-3 | . | TGTGCCAGCAGCTCACAAACCGGGACTATCGATGAGCAGTTCTTC | CASSSQTGTIDEQFF
16 | TRBD1 | TRBJ2-2 | TRBV2 | . | TGTGCCAGCAACATCGAAGGGACAGGGGTCGCCGGGGAGCTGTTTTTT | CASNIEGTGVAGELFF
15 | . | TRBJ2-1 | TRBV6-1 | . | TGTGCCAGCAGTCACGCAGGTTCCCGGGCCAATGAGCAGTTCTTC | CASSHAGSRANEQFF
11 | . | TRBJ2-5 | TRBV5-1 | . | TGCGCCAGCAGCTTTCAGGACTCCCAATACTTC | CASSFQDSQYF
15 | TRBD2 | TRBJ2-1 | TRBV11-2 | . | TGTGCCAGCAGCTTAGTTACGGGGGGGTACAATGAGCAGTTCTTC | CASSLVTGGYNEQFF
14 | . | TRBJ2-1 | TRBV19 | . | TGTGCCAGCGCCCTTGGTGGAAACTACAATGAGCAGTTCTTC | CASALGGNYNEQFF
16 | . | TRBJ2-1 | TRBV4-1 | . | TGCGCCAGCAGCCAAGTAGTTCAAATAGGTGGGCATGAGCAGTTCTTC | CASSQVVQIGGHEQFF
16 | TRBD2 | TRBJ2-1 | TRBV7-2 | . | TGTGCCAGCAGCCCTCGGCGGGGAGGGGTAGGGAATGAGCAGTTCTTC | CASSPRRGGVGNEQFF
16 | TRBD1 | TRBJ1-1 | TRBV5-1 | . | TGCGCCAGCTTCGCCGGGACAGGGGCAATGAACACTGAAGCTTTCTTT | CASFAGTGAMNTEAFF
13 | TRBD1 | TRBJ1-1 | TRBV5-6 | once | TGTGCCAGCAGCAGCAGGGGGCGAGGTGAAGCTTTCTTT | CASSSRGRGEAFF